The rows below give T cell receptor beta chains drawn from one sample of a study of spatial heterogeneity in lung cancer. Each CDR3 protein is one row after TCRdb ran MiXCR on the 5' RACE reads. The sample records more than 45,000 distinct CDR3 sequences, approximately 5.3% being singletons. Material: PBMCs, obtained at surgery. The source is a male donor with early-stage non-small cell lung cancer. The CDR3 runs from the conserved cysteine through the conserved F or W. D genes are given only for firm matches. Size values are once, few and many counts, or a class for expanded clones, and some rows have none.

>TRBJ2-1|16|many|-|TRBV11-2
TGTGCCAGCAGCCGGACCGGAGGGGGTCTCTACAATGAGCAGTTCTTC
CASSRTGGGLYNEQFF
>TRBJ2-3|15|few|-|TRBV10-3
TGTGCCATCAGTAGGCAGGTCGGGGGCACAGATACGCAGTATTTT
CAISRQVGGTDTQYF
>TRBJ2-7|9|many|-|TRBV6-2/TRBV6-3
TGTGCCAGCAGGAAGCCGCAGTACTTC
CASRKPQYF
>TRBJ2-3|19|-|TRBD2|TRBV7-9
TGTGCCAGCAGCTTAGGACTAGCGGCTACCGGATATAGCACAGATACGCAGTATTTT
CASSLGLAATGYSTDTQYF
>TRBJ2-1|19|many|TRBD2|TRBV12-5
TGTGCTAGTGGTTGGCCCCCCTTTCTAGGGACTAGCGTTTACAATGAGCAGTTCTTC
CASGWPPFLGTSVYNEQFF
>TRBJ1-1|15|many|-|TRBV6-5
TGTGCCAGCAGTTACTCGAAAGGAGGGTACACTGAAGCTTTCTTT
CASSYSKGGYTEAFF
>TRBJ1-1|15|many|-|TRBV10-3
TGTGCCATCAGTGGGACCCACCGGGAGGACACTGAAGCTTTCTTT
CAISGTHREDTEAFF
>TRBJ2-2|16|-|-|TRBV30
TGTGCCTGGAGTGTTCCGAACGGCCTGCGAATCGGGGAGCTGTTTTTT
CAWSVPNGLRIGELFF
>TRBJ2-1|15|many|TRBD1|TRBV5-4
TGTGCCAGCAGCTTGGTGGGACAGGGGTTCAATGAGCAGTTCTTC
CASSLVGQGFNEQFF
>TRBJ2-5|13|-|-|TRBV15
TGTGCCACCAGCAGACGACAGGAAGAGACCCAGTACTTC
CATSRRQEETQYF
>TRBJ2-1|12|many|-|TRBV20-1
TGCAGTGCTAGCGGTCTGAACAATGAGCAGTTCTTC
CSASGLNNEQFF
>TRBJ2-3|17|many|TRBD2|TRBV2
TGTGCCAGCAGTGGGTGGACTAGCGGGCGCCTCACAGATACGCAGTATTTT
CASSGWTSGRLTDTQYF
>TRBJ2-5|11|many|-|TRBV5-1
TGCGCCAGCAGGGCAGGGGAGACCCAGTACTTC
CASRAGETQYF
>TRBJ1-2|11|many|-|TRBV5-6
TGTGCCAGCAGAAGGGACTATGGCTACACCTTC
CASRRDYGYTF
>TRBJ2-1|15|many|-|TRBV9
TGTGCCAGCAGCGATGGGGCGGGTTGGTACAATGAGCAGTTCTTC
CASSDGAGWYNEQFF
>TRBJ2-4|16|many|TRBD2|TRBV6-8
TGTGCCAGCAGTTACCCGAGCGGGGAAGCCAAAAACATTCAGTACTTC
CASSYPSGEAKNIQYF
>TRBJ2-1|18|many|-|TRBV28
TGTGCCAGCAAAACGCCCCCGTCCGGGGCAGGACCAACCCATGAGCAGTTCTTC
CASKTPPSGAGPTHEQFF
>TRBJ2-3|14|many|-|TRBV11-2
TGTGCCAGCAGCTTTGTGACTAGCACAGATACGCAGTATTTT
CASSFVTSTDTQYF
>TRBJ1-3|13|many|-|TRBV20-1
TGCAGTGCTAGAGTTATCCCCGGAAACACCATATATTTT
CSARVIPGNTIYF
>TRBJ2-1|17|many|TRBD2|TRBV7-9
TGTGCCAGCAGCTCCCACAGTCCTAGCGGGGCAGGATCTGAGCAGTTCTTC
CASSSHSPSGAGSEQFF
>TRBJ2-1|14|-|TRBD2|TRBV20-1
TGCAGTGCTGGACTAGCGGGATCCTACAATGAGCAGTTCTTC
CSAGLAGSYNEQFF
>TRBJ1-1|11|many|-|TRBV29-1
TGCACCGTATTACCGGGCAGTGAAGCTTTCTTT
CTVLPGSEAFF
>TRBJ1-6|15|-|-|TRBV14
TGTGCCAGCAGCCAAAACCTTTTCGGGTATTCACCCCTCCACTTT
CASSQNLFGYSPLHF
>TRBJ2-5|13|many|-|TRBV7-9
TGTGCCAGCAGCTGGCCAGGGGAAGAGACCCAGTACTTC
CASSWPGEETQYF
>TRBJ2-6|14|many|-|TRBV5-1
TGCGCCAGCAGACTGTACTCTGGGGCCAACGTCCTGACTTTC
CASRLYSGANVLTF
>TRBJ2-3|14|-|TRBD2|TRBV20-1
TGCAGTGCAACACCGGGACTAGGGACAGATACGCAGTATTTT
CSATPGLGTDTQYF
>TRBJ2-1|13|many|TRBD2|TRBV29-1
TGCAGCGTTAACCTAGCGGGAAAGGGCGAGCAGTTCTTC
CSVNLAGKGEQFF
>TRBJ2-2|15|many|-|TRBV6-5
TGTGCCAGCAGTTACTCGGCGTTTCTCACCGGGGAGCTGTTTTTT
CASSYSAFLTGELFF
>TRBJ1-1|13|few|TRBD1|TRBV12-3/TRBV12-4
TGTGCCAGCAGTTTGGGGGACAGCACTGAAGCTTTCTTT
CASSLGDSTEAFF
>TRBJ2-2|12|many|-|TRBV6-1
TGTGCCAGCAGAAGGGGCACCGGGGAGCTGTTTTTT
CASRRGTGELFF
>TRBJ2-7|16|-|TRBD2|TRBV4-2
TGTGCCAGCAGCCACAAAGGCGGGGGAGAAAACTACGAGCAGTACTTC
CASSHKGGGENYEQYF
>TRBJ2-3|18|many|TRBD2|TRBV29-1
TGCAGCGTTGAAGAGCCTGGGACTAGCGGGATGAGCACAGATACGCAGTATTTT
CSVEEPGTSGMSTDTQYF
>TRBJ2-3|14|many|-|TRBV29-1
TGCAGCGTGAGCCCAAACTGGGAGCAAAATACGCAGTATTTT
CSVSPNWEQNTQYF
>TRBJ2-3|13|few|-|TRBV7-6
TGTGCCAGCAGCTTAGTCGGACCCGATACGCAGTATTTT
CASSLVGPDTQYF
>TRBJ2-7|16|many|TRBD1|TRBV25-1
TGTGCCAGCAGTGACAGGGGGCTGAAAGGTTCCTACGAGCAGTACTTC
CASSDRGLKGSYEQYF
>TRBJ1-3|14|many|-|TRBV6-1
TGTGCCAGCAGTAACACTCCTTCTGGAAACACCATATATTTT
CASSNTPSGNTIYF
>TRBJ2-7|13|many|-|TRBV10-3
TGTGCCATCAAGGGGGACTCCTCCTACGAGCAGTACTTC
CAIKGDSSYEQYF
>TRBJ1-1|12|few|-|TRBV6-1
TGTGCGGGAACTAGAGGGGGCACTGAAGCTTTCTTT
CAGTRGGTEAFF
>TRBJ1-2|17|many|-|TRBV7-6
TGTGCCAGCAGCTTAAGGGGGGGGCAGGTCCTTAACTATGGCTACACCTTC
CASSLRGGQVLNYGYTF
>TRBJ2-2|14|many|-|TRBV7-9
TGTGCCACCCTCCGGGATATTTACACCGGGGAGCTGTTTTTT
CATLRDIYTGELFF
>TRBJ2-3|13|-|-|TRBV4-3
TGCGCCAGCAGCCTAACGGTCACAGATACGCAGTATTTT
CASSLTVTDTQYF
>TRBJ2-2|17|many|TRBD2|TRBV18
TGTGCCAGCTCATCCTCTGGGGCGGGAGACGACACCGGGGAGCTGTTTTTT
CASSSSGAGDDTGELFF
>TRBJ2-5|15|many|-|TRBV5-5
TGTGCCAGCAGCTTGGAGGCGTTCGGAGGAGAGACCCAGTACTTC
CASSLEAFGGETQYF